Following are 5 T cell receptor beta chains from one sample sequenced in a study of cytomegalovirus exposure and HLA in healthy donors (dated 2017 in TCRdb). Libraries were made using the immunoSEQ multiplex PCR assay. For the multiplex PCR, a mixture combining 60 forward primers for TCR Vbeta segments and 13 reverse primers for TCR Jbeta segments was used. This is the immuneACCESS table as TCRdb keeps it, with only in-frame sequences that have V and J called. A part of the clones is gone; compared with another copy, unresolved V genes explain less than half, and the rest is unexplained. For this sample there are tens of thousands of clones; just under 70% appear just once. The top ten clones comprise around 16% of the sample. Sequenced material: PBMCs. These receptors all stem from a woman aged 50 to 65 in good health and CMV-seropositive.

This clone was counted once. The chain carries TRBV7-9 and TRBJ2-7; 7 bases are shared with TRBD1. Germline V gene lookup returns CDR1 SEHNR and CDR2 FQNEAQ (reference sequence). This CDR3 is 15 amino acids long. The trim removed 5 bases at V and 9 bases at J, leaving 16 bases unmatched. The DNA of the CDR3 is TGTGCCAGCAGCGCCCGGACAGGTCTCAATCTAGGGCAGTACTTC. As protein: CASSARTGLNLGQYF. The whole variable domain, filled in from reference TRBV7-9 and TRBJ2-7, reads DTGVSQNPRHKITKRGQNVTFRCDPISEHNRLYWYRQTLGQGPEFLTYFQNEAQLEKSRLLSDRFSAERPKGSFSTLEIQRTEQGDSAMYLCASSARTGLNLGQYFGPGTRLTVT.

This chain connects TRBV7-7 to TRBJ1-1; tentative D call: TRBD1 (5 bases). Germline-derived CDR1 and CDR2 are SSHAT and FNYEAQ (reference sequence). The CDR3 is 17 amino acids. Trimming took off 1 base at V and 1 base at J, with 16 bases between the two ends. Here the CDR3 reads CASSLEWRGLRNTEAFF. The CDR3 nucleotides are TGTGCCAGCAGCTTAGAGTGGAGGGGTCTCCGGAACACTGAAGCTTTCTTT.

This chain joins TRBV7-9 and TRBJ2-1; TRBD2 agrees at 7 bases. CDR3 length equals 13 residues. V was pared by 6 bases and J by 8 bases, with 7 bases of the junction left unmatched. The germline gives CDR1 SEHNR, CDR2 FQNEAQ (reference sequence). The CDR3 DNA reads as TGTGCCAGCAGTCATACTAGCGCGGATGAGCAGTTCTTC. Its protein is CASSHTSADEQFF.

The J gene is TRBJ2-2, the V gene TRBV28, with D possibly matching TRBD2 (6 bases). With 2 bases removed from V and 8 bases from J, the gap between germline ends came to 12 bases. Germline lookup yields CDR1 MDHEN and CDR2 SYDVKM. This CDR3 is 14 amino acids long. In DNA, the CDR3 is TGTGCCAGCAGTTTAGGCCTCGGGGGTGGGGAGCTGTTTTTT. This translates into CASSLGLGGGELFF.

The rearrangement joins TRBV5-1 to TRBJ2-7, with 9 bases aligning to TRBD1. The CDR3 consists of 19 residues. Germline-derived CDR1 and CDR2 are SGHRS and YFSETQ. Unmatched junction bases numbered 23, after V lost 4 bases and J lost 6 bases. CDR3 DNA: TGCGCCAGCAGCCCCACAGGGGGCCAAACCCCTGCTTCGGGGGGCGAGCAGTACTTC. Its translation: CASSPTGGQTPASGGEQYF.